The sequence of this TCR beta chain was determined in a study of CD8 T cells in ankylosing spondylitis. Generation of TCR beta libraries employed quantitative 5'-RACE incorporating molecular barcodes. From the 5' RACE reads, TCRdb called clonotypes with MiXCR, one entry per CDR3 protein. The sample lists under 250,000 distinct CDR3 sequences; about 10% were seen once. Study-level results: Matched ankylosing spondylitis synovial fluid reportedly showed significant enrichment of disease-linked clones.

CDR3 size: 13 residues. Trimming cost V 4 bases and J 5 bases, with 9 bases left between them. Germline loops: CDR1 SGHRS, CDR2 YFSETQ. This clonotype was counted at least ten times. Antigen: not known. V and J are TRBV5-1 and TRBJ2-2; no firm D call. Input material: blood, either unsorted or a sorted T cell fraction (not recorded which). This sequence was found in a male donor with ankylosing spondylitis or in good health (not recorded which). CDR3 nucleotide sequence: TGCGCCAGCAGCAAGATATCTACCGGGGAGCTGTTTTTT. It is translated as CASSKISTGELFF.